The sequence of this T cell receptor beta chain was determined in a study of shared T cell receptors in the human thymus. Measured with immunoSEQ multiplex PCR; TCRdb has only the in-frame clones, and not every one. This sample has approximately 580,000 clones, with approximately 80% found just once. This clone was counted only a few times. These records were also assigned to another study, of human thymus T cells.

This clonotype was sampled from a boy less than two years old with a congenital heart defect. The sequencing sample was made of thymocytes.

DNA for the CDR3: TGTGCCAGCAGCTTAGCTAGCGGGAGGGCCGAGGGGACCGGGGAGCTGTTTTTT. This codes for CASSLASGRAEGTGELFF. The rearrangement joins TRBV11-2 to TRBJ2-2, with 12 bases identical to TRBD2. The CDR3 has 18 residues. The junction had 8 bases not matched to a gene; V was cut back by 1 base and J by 5 bases. Germline values: CDR1 SGHAT, CDR2 FQNNGV.